This T cell receptor (beta chain) was sequenced for a study of memory CD4+ T cells and cytomegalovirus serostatus (dated by TCRdb to the late 2010s). Some background on the complete study: The cohort included roughly 33 healthy adults from Belgium, of whom 9 were CMV seropositive and 24 were CMV seronegative. To replicate a published TCR-based CMV serostatus classifier, the study sequenced CD4+ memory TCRbeta repertoires from a Belgian cohort whose cytomegalovirus serostatus was known.

Sequences MNHEY (CDR1) and SMNVEV (CDR2) are obtained from the germline V gene (reference sequence). The CDR3 runs 14 residues from the cysteine to the phenylalanine. Kept here is only the CDR3 DNA, which spans 42 bases and is read in frame from base 1. Trimming removed 5 bases from V and 5 bases from J, leaving 16 bases between the germline ends. A FACSAria II was used to sort memory CD4+ T cells, defined as single viable CD3+CD4+CD8-CD45RO+ cells. To determine CMV serostatus, a Roche Elecsys assay was used that detects serum IgG against CMV pp150, pp28, p38 and p52. After the samples were thawed, total CD4+ T cells were enriched through positive selection using CD4 magnetic microbeads. The samples came from a separate study whose specific focus was interrogating the CD4+ T cell memory repertoire. Following standard operating procedures, peripheral blood mononuclear cells were isolated and cryopreserved, while serum was kept at -80 degrees C. CD3-PerCP (BW264/56), CD4-APC (RPA-T4), CD45RO-PE (UCHT1) and CD8-Pacific Orange (3B5) antibodies were used for staining, and non-viable cells were excluded with Sytox blue.

As regards this clone: Its specific antigen is unknown. Per-nucleotide qualities are absent, and no much larger clonotype sits a single base away.

The Quick-DNA Microprep Kit was used to extract genomic DNA from the sorted cells. Amplification of TCRbeta DNA was done with the immunoSEQ hsTCRbeta kit, following the protocol from the manufacturer. An Illumina MiSeq instrument was used to sequence the TCRbeta libraries. Turning to the authors' computational methods: Removing out-of-frame sequences left 2,204,828 distinct TCRbeta sequences, an average of approximately 61,000 per individual. Two values were used to score each individual: the count of fewer than 200 previously reported CMV-associated TCRbeta sequences and the total count of productive distinct TCRbeta sequences. A beta-binomial model was reimplemented in Python, and scikit-learn random forests with default parameters were trained on data from the US cohort. Classifier performance on the Belgian cohort was summarized as median AUC with percentile confidence intervals calculated over 10,000 bootstrap iterations. Entries here come from immuneACCESS through TCRdb and include only in-frame sequences with V and J called. Some clones fail to appear in such tables; in the studies checked, an unresolved V gene covers under half of the shortfall, and the cause of the remainder is unknown. V and J calls plus clone size are reproduced from that table; the DNA served to infer D and trimming. This sample comprises just under 65,000 clones, more than 70% of them detected only once. Around 0.81% of the sample belongs to the ten largest clones.

Findings and caveats that apply to the study as a whole: Only CD4+CD45RO+ memory cells were sequenced, in contrast to the original study, in which naive and memory CD4+ and CD8+ populations were covered. Among the 164 previously reported CMV-associated TCRbeta sequences, 67 showed up in the CD4+ memory repertoires, with each one found in between one and five individuals. For CMV serostatus prediction, a median bootstrapped AUC of 0.95 was reached with the original framework, and a median bootstrapped AUC of about 0.91 was reached with a US-trained random forest. The results were interpreted as suggesting that the CMV-associated TCR signature is mostly present in the CD4+ memory repertoire. The original-framework classifier achieved a median bootstrapped AUC of about 0.95 with a 95% CI of 0.76-1.00 on the Belgian cohort.

The rearranged chain carries TRBV27 and TRBJ2-7; no D segment can be confidently identified. The sequence derives from an adult in good health and CMV-seronegative. The material sequenced was memory CD4+ T cells from blood. This receptor has the CDR3 CASSQRPYKDEQYF. Read as DNA, the sequence is TGTGCCAGCAGTCAAAGACCGTACAAGGACGAGCAGTACTTC.